This T cell receptor beta chain comes out of a study of CXCR4 blockade with PD-1 therapy in pancreatic cancer. Findings of the study overall: More frequent amino acid clones had more nucleotide rearrangements, suggesting convergent selection. Survival did not correlate with tumor clonality, which averaged around 0.13 versus 0.046.

Notes on this clone: Its specificity is unknown.

Method: immunoSEQ multiplex PCR; TCRdb's copy keeps in-frame clones and lacks some. Of about 5,200 clones listed, about 44% were seen once; the top ten hold approximately 8%. The CDR3 runs to 15 residues. CDR1 is KGHSH, CDR2 LQKENI, per germline. V lost 0 bases and J lost 2, with 10 bases in between. No neoadjuvant therapy was given before resection to the patients supplying these archived tumor blocks. The sequence was collected from a human donor with pancreatic ductal adenocarcinoma. This chain links TRBV18 with TRBJ1-2; D is ambiguous. The source material was tumor tissue. As DNA, the CDR3 is TGTGCCAGCTCACCACCGAGTAACACGAACTATGGCTACACCTTC. This encodes CASSPPSNTNYGYTF.